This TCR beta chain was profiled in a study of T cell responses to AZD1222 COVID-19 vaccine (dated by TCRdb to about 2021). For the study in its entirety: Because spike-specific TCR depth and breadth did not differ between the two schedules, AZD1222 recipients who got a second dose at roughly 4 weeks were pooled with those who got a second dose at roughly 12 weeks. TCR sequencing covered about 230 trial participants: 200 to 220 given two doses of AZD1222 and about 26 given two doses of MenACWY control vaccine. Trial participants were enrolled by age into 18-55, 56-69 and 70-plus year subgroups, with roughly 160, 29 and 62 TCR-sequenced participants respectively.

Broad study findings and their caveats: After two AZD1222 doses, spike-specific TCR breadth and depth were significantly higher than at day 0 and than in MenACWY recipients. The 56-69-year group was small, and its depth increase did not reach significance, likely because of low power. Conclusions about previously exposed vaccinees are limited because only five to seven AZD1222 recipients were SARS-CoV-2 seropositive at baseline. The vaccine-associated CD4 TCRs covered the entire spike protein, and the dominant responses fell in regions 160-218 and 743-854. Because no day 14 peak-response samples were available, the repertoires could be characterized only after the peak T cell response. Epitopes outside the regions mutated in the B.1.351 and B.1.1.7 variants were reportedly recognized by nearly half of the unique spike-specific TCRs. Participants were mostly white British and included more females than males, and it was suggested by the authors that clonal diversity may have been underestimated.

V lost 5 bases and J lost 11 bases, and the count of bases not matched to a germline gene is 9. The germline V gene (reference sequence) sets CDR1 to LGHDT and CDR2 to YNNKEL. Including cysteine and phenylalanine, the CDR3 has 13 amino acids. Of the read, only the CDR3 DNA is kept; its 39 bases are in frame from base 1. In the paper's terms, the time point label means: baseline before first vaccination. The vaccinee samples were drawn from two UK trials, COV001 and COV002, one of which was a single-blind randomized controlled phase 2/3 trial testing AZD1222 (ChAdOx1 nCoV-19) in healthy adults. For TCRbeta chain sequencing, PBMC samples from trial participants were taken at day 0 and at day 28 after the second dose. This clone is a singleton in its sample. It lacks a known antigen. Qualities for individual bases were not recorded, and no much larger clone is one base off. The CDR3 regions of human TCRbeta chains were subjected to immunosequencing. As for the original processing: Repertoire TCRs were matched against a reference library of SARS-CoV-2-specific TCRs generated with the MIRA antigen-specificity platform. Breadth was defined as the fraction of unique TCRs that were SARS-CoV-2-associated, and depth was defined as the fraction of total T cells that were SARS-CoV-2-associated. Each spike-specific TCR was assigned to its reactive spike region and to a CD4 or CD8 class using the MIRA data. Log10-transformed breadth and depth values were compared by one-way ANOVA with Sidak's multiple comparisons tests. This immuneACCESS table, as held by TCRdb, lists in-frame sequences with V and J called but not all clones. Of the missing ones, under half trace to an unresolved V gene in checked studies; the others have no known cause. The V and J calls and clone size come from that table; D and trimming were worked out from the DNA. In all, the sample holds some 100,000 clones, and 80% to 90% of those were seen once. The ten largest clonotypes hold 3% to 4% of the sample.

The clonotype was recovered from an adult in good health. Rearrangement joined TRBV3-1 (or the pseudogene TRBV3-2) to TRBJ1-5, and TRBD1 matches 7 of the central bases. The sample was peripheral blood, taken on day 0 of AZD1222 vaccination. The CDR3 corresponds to CASSNGRTGTQHF. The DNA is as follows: TGTGCCAGCAGCAACGGACGGACAGGTACCCAGCATTTT.